This TCR beta chain derives from a study of OX40 agonist ivuxolimab in advanced cancers. The protocol was immunoSEQ multiplex PCR, while the TCRdb copy is restricted to in-frame clones and leaves out a portion. The table has 150,000 to 180,000 clones, 94% seen once; the top ten hold around 0.31%. Regarding the study as a whole: Low clonal expansion, among the lowest seen, marked partial responders at 0.1-3.0 mg/kg.

As regards this clone: Antigen specificity is unknown.

The sequences come from CD4+ or CD8+ T cells sorted from blood, collected in a trial of the OX40 agonist ivuxolimab. This receptor was obtained from an adult with an advanced solid tumor such as melanoma, head and neck, liver or kidney cancer.

The CDR3 loop is CAWSRENTEAFF. CDR3 nucleotide sequence: TGTGCCTGGAGTCGGGAGAACACTGAAGCTTTCTTT. The chain couples TRBV30 to TRBJ1-1, with D uncertain. The CDR3 totals 12 residues. Germline V gene lookup returns CDR1 GTSNPN and CDR2 SVGIG (reference sequence). V was clipped by 2 bases and J by 1 base, with 5 bases between them.